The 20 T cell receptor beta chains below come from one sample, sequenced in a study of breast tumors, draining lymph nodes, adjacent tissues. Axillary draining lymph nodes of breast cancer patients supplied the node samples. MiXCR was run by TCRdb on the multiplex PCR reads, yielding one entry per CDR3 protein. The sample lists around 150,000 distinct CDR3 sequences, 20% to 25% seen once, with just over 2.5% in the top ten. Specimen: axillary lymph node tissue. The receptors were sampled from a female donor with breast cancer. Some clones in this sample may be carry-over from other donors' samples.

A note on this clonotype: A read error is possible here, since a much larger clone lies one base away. The CDR3, as DNA: TGTGCCTGCAGCCGGCGGGACATTGAGCAGTTCTTC. It yields the protein CACSRRDIEQFF. V and J are TRBV3-1 and TRBJ2-1; TRBD1 or TRBD2 may be the D gene (6 bases each). Germline V gene data show CDR1 as LGHDT and CDR2 as YNNKEL (reference sequence). The CDR3 covers 12 residues.

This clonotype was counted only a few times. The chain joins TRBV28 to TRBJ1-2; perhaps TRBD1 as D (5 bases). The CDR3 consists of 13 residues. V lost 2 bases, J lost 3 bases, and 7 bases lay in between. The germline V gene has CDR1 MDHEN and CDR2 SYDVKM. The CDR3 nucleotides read TGTGCCAGCAGTTTAGGGGGATACTATGGCTACACCTTC. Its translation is CASSLGGYYGYTF.

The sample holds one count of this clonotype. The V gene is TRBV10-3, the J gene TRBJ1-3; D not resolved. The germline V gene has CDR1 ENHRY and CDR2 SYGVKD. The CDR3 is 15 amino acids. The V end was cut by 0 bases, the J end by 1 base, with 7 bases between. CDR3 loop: CAISESPDSGNTIYF. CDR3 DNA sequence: TGTGCCATCAGTGAGTCTCCTGATTCTGGAAACACCATATATTTT.

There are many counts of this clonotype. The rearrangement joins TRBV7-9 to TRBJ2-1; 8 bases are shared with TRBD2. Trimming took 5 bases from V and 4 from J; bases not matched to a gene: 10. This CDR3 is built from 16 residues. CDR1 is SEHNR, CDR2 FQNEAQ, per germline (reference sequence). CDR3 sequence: CASSPAAGAGYNEQFF. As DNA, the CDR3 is TGTGCCAGCAGCCCCGCAGCGGGAGCGGGGTACAATGAGCAGTTCTTC.

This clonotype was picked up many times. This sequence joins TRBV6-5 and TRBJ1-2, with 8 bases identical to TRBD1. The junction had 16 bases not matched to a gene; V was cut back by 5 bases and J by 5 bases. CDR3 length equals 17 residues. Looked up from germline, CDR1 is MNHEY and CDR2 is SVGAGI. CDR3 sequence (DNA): TGTGCCAGCAGTACGAACGCGGGGCAGGGGGCGCGTTATGGCTACACCTTC. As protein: CASSTNAGQGARYGYTF.

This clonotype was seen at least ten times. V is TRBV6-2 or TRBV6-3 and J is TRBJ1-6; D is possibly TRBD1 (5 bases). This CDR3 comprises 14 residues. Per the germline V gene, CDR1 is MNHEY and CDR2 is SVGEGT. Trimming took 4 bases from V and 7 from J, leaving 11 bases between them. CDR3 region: CASSSAWGNSPLHF. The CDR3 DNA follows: TGTGCCAGCAGTTCTGCATGGGGGAATTCACCCCTCCACTTT.

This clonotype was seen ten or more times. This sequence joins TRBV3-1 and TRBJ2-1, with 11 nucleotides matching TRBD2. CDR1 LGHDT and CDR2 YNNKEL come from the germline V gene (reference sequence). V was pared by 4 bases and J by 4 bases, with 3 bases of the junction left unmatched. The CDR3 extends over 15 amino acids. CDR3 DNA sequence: TGTGCCAGCAGCCGTAGCGGGAGGGTATACAATGAGCAGTTCTTC. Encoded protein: CASSRSGRVYNEQFF.

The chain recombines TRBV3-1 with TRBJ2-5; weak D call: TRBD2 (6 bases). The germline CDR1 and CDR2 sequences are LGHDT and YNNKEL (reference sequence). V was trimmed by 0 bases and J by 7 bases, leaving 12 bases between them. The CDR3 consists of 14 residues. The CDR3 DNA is TGTGCCAGCAGCCAAGATGTGGGGCGGGGGACCCAGTACTTC. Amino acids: CASSQDVGRGTQYF.

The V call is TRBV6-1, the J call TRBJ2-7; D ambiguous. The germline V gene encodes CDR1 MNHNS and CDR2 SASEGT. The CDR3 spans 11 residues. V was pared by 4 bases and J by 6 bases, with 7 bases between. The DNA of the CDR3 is TGTGCCAGCAGTGGAGTTTGCGAGCAGTACTTC. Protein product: CASSGVCEQYF.

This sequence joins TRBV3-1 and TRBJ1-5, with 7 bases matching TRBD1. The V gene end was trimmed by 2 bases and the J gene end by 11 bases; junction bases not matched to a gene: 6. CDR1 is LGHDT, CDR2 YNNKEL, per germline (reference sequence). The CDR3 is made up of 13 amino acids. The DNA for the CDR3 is TGTGCCAGCAGCCAATCCACAGGGGCGTCCCAGCATTTT. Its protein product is CASSQSTGASQHF. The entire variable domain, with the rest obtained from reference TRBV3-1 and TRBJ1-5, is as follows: DTAVSQTPKYLVTQMGNDKSIKCEQNLGHDTMYWYKQDSKKFLKIMFSYNNKELIINETVPNRFSPKSPDKAHLNLHINSLELGDSAVYFCASSQSTGASQHFGDGTRLSIL.

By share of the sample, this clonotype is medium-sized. CDR3 region: CASSSGLAGHNEQFF. DNA for the CDR3: TGCGCCAGCAGCTCGGGCCTAGCGGGACACAATGAGCAGTTCTTC. This rearrangement joins TRBV5-1 to TRBJ2-1; 9 positions match TRBD2. CDR3 length equals 15 residues. CDR1 is SGHRS, CDR2 YFSETQ, per germline. The ends lost 3 bases at V and 5 bases at J; junction bases unmatched: 6.

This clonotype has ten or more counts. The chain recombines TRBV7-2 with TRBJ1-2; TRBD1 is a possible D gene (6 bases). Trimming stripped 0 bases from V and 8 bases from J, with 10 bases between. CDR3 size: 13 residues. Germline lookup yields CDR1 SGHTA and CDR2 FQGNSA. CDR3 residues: CASSLAPGVGYTF. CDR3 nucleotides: TGTGCCAGCAGCTTAGCACCAGGGGTAGGCTACACCTTC.

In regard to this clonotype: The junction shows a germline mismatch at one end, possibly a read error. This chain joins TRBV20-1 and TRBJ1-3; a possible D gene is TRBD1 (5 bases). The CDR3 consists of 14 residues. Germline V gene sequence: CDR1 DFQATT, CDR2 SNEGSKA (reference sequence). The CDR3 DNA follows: TGCAGTGCTAGAGAGGTCAGGGCTGGAAATACCATATATTTT. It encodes CSAREVRAGNTIYF.

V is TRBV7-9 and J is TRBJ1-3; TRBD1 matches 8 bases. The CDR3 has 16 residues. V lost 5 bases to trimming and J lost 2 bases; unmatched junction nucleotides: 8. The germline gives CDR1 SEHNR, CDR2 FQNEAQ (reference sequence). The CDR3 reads CASSPRQGSAGNTIYF. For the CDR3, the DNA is TGTGCCAGCAGCCCCCGACAGGGGTCTGCTGGAAACACCATATATTTT.

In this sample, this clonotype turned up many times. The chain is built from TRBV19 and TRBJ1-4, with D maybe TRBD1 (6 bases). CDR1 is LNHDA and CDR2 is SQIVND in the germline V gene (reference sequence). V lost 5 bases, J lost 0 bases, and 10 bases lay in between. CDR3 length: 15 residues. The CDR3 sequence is CASSWQGTTNEKLFF. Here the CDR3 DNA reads TGTGCCAGTAGTTGGCAGGGGACAACTAATGAAAAACTGTTTTTT.

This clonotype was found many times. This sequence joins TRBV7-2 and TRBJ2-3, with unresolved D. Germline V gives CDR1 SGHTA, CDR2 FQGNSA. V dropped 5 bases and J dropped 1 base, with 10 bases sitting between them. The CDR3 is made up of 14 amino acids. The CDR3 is CASSPYTRTDTQYF. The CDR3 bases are TGTGCCAGCAGCCCGTACACCCGCACAGATACGCAGTATTTT. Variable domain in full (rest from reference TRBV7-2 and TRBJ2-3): GAGVSQSPSNKVTEKGKDVELRCDPISGHTALYWYRQSLGQGLEFLIYFQGNSAPDKSGLPSDRFSAERTGGSVSTLTIQRTQQEDSAVYLCASSPYTRTDTQYFGPGTRLTVL.

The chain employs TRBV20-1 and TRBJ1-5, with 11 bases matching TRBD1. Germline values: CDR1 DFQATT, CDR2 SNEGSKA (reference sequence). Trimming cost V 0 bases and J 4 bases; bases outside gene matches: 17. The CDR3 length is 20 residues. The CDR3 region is CSAREGPGAPGQGGNQPQHF. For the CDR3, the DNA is TGCAGTGCTAGAGAGGGGCCCGGGGCTCCGGGACAGGGGGGTAATCAGCCCCAGCATTTT.

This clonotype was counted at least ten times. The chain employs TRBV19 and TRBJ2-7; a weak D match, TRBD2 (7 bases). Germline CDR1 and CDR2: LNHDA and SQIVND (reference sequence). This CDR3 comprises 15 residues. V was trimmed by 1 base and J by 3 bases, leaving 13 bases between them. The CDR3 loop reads CASSIVRGLDYEQYF. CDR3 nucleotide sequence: TGTGCCAGTAGTATAGTGCGGGGGCTGGACTACGAGCAGTACTTC.

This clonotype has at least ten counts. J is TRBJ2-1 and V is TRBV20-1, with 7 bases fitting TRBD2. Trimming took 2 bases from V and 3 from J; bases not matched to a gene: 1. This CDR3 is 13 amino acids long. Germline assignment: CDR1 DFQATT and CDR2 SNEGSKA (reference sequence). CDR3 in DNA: TGCAGTGCTAGAAGCGGGATCTACAATGAGCAGTTCTTC. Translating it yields CSARSGIYNEQFF.

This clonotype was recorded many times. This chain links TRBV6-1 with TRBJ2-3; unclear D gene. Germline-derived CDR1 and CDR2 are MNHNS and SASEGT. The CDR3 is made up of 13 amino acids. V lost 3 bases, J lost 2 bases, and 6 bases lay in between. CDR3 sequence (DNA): TGTGCCAGCAGTGATTGGACCACAGATACGCAGTATTTT. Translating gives CASSDWTTDTQYF.